The 9 T cell receptor beta chains below all came from one sample that was sequenced in a study of shared clonotypes between healthy human individuals (dated by TCRdb to the early 2020s). For the CD8 naive samples, CD45RO-negative cells were positively selected for CCR7, yielding a CD45RA+CCR7+ population from which TemRA cells were excluded. Libraries were made using the immunoSEQ multiplex PCR assay. In TCRdb, the immuneACCESS table is reduced to in-frame sequences with V and J assigned. These tables do not hold every clone; where another copy was compared, an unresolved V gene accounts for under half, and the others remain unexplained. A total of approximately 1.9 million clones appear in this sample, 80% to 95% of them only once. The ten biggest clones cover approximately 1.7% of the sample. The sequenced sample consisted of naive CD8+ T cells from PBMCs. The cell subset or site label on this specimen signifies: CD45RA+CCR7+. The receptors originated from a man between 18 and 29 years old in good health. Some clones in this sample may be carry-over from other donors' samples.

The gene calls are TRBV28 and TRBJ2-1; 7 positions match TRBD1. The trim removed 3 bases at V and 5 bases at J, leaving 16 bases unmatched. The CDR3 sequence is 18 residues long. The V gene's germline CDR1 is MDHEN and CDR2 SYDVKM. The DNA for the CDR3 is TGTGCCAGCAGTTTGGGACAGCCTGGTCCCCTTACGGACAATGAGCAGTTCTTC. Translation gives CASSLGQPGPLTDNEQFF. The full variable domain, completed using reference TRBV28 and TRBJ2-1, is DVKVTQSSRYLVKRTGEKVFLECVQDMDHENMFWYRQDPGLGLRLIYFSYDVKMKEKGDIPEGYSVSREKKERFSLILESASTNQTSMYLCASSLGQPGPLTDNEQFFGPGTRLTVL.

This clone was seen once. The chain links TRBV28 to TRBJ1-2; D is uncertain. Germline lookup yields CDR1 MDHEN and CDR2 SYDVKM. The V end lost 3 bases, the J end lost 0 bases, and 5 bases lay between the germline ends. This CDR3 comprises 13 residues. The CDR3 DNA reads as TGTGCCAGCAGTTTTTCCTCTAACTATGGCTACACCTTC. Its translation is CASSFSSNYGYTF.

Here the CDR3 DNA reads TGCGCCAGCAGCTGGGGGGATCGACAGACTCGCACTGAAGCTTTCTTT. It codes for CASSWGDRQTRTEAFF. This sequence joins TRBV5-1 and TRBJ1-1; TRBD1 might be the D (5 bases). The CDR3 has 16 residues. Trimming removed 3 bases at V and 4 bases at J, with 19 bases between. Germline V gene sequence: CDR1 SGHRS, CDR2 YFSETQ.

The chain uses TRBV21-1 and TRBJ1-1; the DNA was not compared with TRBD1, the D call given in the table. TRBV21-1 is an annotated pseudogene. The CDR3 runs to 16 residues. In nucleotides, the CDR3 is TGTGCCAGCAGGTCCCTGGTAAGGGGTCTGAACACTGAAGCTTTCTTT. Amino acids: CASRSLVRGLNTEAFF.

This chain uses TRBV7-6 with TRBJ2-7; 7 bases agree with TRBD2. The CDR3 has 18 residues. Per the germline V gene, CDR1 is SGHVS and CDR2 is FNYEAQ. With V trimmed by 1 base and J by 1 base, 13 bases remained unmatched. The CDR3 nucleotides read TGTGCCAGCAGCTTAGGTCCCCCCGTCGGGGGAGGGTCCTACGAGCAGTACTTC. This encodes CASSLGPPVGGGSYEQYF.

The chain recombines TRBV23-1 with TRBJ2-2, with D tentatively TRBD1 or TRBD2 (5 bases each). TRBV23-1 is marked as an open reading frame, function uncertain. Trimming took 6 bases from V and 3 from J, leaving 17 bases between them. The CDR3 contains 16 residues. The CDR3 reads CASSPGWGGYTGELFF. CDR3 coding DNA: TGCGCCAGCAGCCCTGGATGGGGCGGGTACACCGGGGAGCTGTTTTTT.

The V gene is TRBV27, the J gene TRBJ2-7, with a tentative D call TRBD1 (5 bases). V was shortened by 4 bases and J by 0 bases, with 10 bases between the two germline ends. CDR1 and CDR2 from the germline V gene are MNHEY and SMNVEV (reference sequence). This CDR3 comprises 14 residues. The CDR3 region is CASSSRQSSYEQYF. CDR3 DNA sequence: TGTGCCAGCAGTTCGCGACAGAGCTCCTACGAGCAGTACTTC.

The chain is built from TRBV27 and TRBJ2-7; D call uncertain. Trimming cost V 4 bases and J 1 base, with 11 bases left between them. The CDR3 runs to 14 residues. The germline V gene encodes CDR1 MNHEY and CDR2 SMNVEV (reference sequence). DNA of the CDR3: TGTGCCAGCAGTTACGCGAGAGGTTCCTACGAGCAGTACTTC. Amino acid sequence: CASSYARGSYEQYF.

V and J are TRBV9 and TRBJ1-2; D may be TRBD1 (6 bases). V lost 4 bases and J 2 bases, leaving 15 bases between the germline ends. CDR1 is SGDLS and CDR2 is YYNGEE in the germline V gene. The CDR3 sequence is 15 residues long. The CDR3 DNA reads TGTGCCAGCAGCCCGTACCTGACAGGCAACTATGGCTACACCTTC. Amino acids: CASSPYLTGNYGYTF. Combining the CDR3 with reference TRBV9 and TRBJ1-2 gives the whole variable domain DSGVTQTPKHLITATGQRVTLRCSPRSGDLSVYWYQQSLDQGLQFLIQYYNGEERAKGNILERFSAQQFPDLHSELNLSSLELGDSALYFCASSPYLTGNYGYTFGSGTRLTVV.